This section outlines one TCR beta chain sequence together with its context. Its antigen remains unknown. The record originates from a study of cytotoxic CD8 clonotypes in ibrutinib-treated CLL. Study summary: With a range of 6 to 36, the median treatment time before response samples were taken was approximately 11 months.

Sequencing was performed with immunoSEQ multiplex PCR; in TCRdb, only in-frame clones are kept and a portion is missing. The sample holds about 72,000 clones; about 84% are singletons and the top ten take approximately 7.7%. The CDR3 has 14 amino acids. The germline CDR1 and CDR2 sequences are ENHRY and SYGVKD. V gave up 1 base and J gave up 1 base, with 4 bases separating them. Approximately 1.8 micrograms of genomic DNA came from cryopreserved PBMCs for TCR beta libraries. Study conclusions and caveats: Under therapy, public clonotypes either contracted or stayed stable, and they were uncommon.

This TCR came from a human donor with chronic lymphocytic leukemia. The material was PBMCs, obtained at disease progression, from a patient treated with ibrutinib. The rearrangement uses TRBV10-3 and TRBJ2-2; D remains unclear. The DNA for the CDR3 is TGTGCCATCAGTGAGTACAAGAACACCGGGGAGCTGTTTTTT. Amino acids: CAISEYKNTGELFF.